Presented here are 10 T cell receptor beta chains from one specimen sequenced in a study of shared clonotypes between healthy human individuals. Only in-frame clones appear in the TCRdb table, and some are missing; sequencing was by immunoSEQ multiplex PCR. This sample has a few million clones, with 85% to 95% found just once. Material for sequencing was naive CD4+ T cells from PBMCs. The sample's subset: CD45RA+ positively selected. These receptors were taken from a man aged 18-30 years in good health. Some clones in this sample may be carry-over from other donors' samples.

The V gene is TRBV7-6, the J gene TRBJ2-5, with D uncertain. CDR1 is SGHVS, CDR2 FNYEAQ, per germline. This CDR3 contains 11 residues. V was clipped by 5 bases and J by 3 bases, with 4 bases between them. The chain's CDR3 is CASSEEETQYF. CDR3 DNA sequence: TGTGCCAGCAGCGAAGAAGAGACCCAGTACTTC.

The chain recombines TRBV6-1 with TRBJ2-7, with 7 bases aligning to TRBD1. V gave up 5 bases and J gave up 3 bases; unmatched junction bases: 10. The CDR3 is made up of 15 amino acids. Per germline, CDR1 MNHNS and CDR2 SASEGT. CDR3 in DNA: TGTGCCAGCAGTACCTCGGACAGGAGGCGCTACGAGCAGTACTTC. This encodes CASSTSDRRRYEQYF.

Regarding this clone: Sequence at one end of the junction differs from germline and may be a read error. Different DNA sequences within this sample yield the same CDR3. This chain connects TRBV7-9 to TRBJ1-1; D is perhaps TRBD1 (5 bases). Germline CDR1 SEHNR, CDR2 FQNEAQ (reference sequence). This CDR3 region has 14 residues. The CDR3 DNA follows: TGTGCCAGCAGTTTAGGGACCGTGAACACTGAAGCTTTCTTT. Its protein is CASSLGTVNTEAFF.

This chain connects TRBV30 to TRBJ2-4; D might be TRBD2 (6 bases). CDR1 GTSNPN and CDR2 SVGIG come from the germline V gene (reference sequence). V gave up 0 bases and J gave up 2 bases, with 17 bases separating them. This CDR3 comprises 17 residues. CDR3: CAWSVRGTRVTKNIQYF. In DNA form, the CDR3 reads TGTGCCTGGAGTGTTCGGGGGACGAGGGTTACCAAAAACATTCAGTACTTC.

The chain employs TRBV27 and TRBJ2-1; 10 bases are shared with TRBD2. The CDR3 has 17 residues. With V trimmed by 3 bases and J by 1 base, 6 bases remained unmatched. The germline V gene encodes CDR1 MNHEY and CDR2 SMNVEV (reference sequence). CDR3 bases: TGTGCCAGCAGTTTGACGGCTAGCGGGAGTTCCTACAATGAGCAGTTCTTC. Its translation: CASSLTASGSSYNEQFF.

The V gene is TRBV11-3, the J gene TRBJ2-2; 12 bases are shared with TRBD1. V lost 3 bases, J lost 5 bases, and 7 bases stayed unmatched. This CDR3 comprises 17 residues. Germline loops: CDR1 SGHNT, CDR2 YENEEA. CDR3 residues: CASSLGPGQGATGELFF. In DNA, the CDR3 is TGTGCCAGCAGCTTGGGACCGGGACAGGGGGCGACCGGGGAGCTGTTTTTT.

The chain employs TRBV6-1 and TRBJ2-7, with no clear D. V was trimmed by 6 bases and J by 4 bases, leaving 16 bases between them. From germline, CDR1 is MNHNS and CDR2 SASEGT. The length of the CDR3 is 14 residues. CDR3 in amino acids: CASRVTHSYYEQYF. Here the CDR3 DNA reads TGTGCCAGCAGAGTGACTCATTCCTATTACGAGCAGTACTTC.

The rearrangement uses TRBV6-1 and TRBJ1-5; weak D call: TRBD1 (5 bases). Germline assignment: CDR1 MNHNS and CDR2 SASEGT. This CDR3 region has 13 residues. Trimming removed 7 bases at V and 4 bases at J, with 11 bases between. CDR3 loop: CASMWGGNQPQHF. The CDR3 coding sequence is TGTGCCAGCATGTGGGGCGGGAATCAGCCCCAGCATTTT.

The V call is TRBV4-1, the J call TRBJ2-1; 10 nucleotides agree with TRBD2. The CDR3 has 14 amino acids. Trimming at V came to 4 bases and at J to 7 bases, leaving 4 bases not matched to a gene. Per germline, CDR1 MGHRA and CDR2 YSYEKL. This chain's CDR3 is CASSLLAGENEQFF. The CDR3 region has the DNA TGCGCCAGCAGCCTCCTAGCGGGAGAGAATGAGCAGTTCTTC.

In regard to this clone: This same CDR3 is encoded by further DNA sequences in the sample. The chain has TRBV5-1 and TRBJ2-3, with TRBD2 as a possible D gene (5 bases). The V end lost 5 bases, the J end lost 6 bases, and 10 bases lay between the germline ends. CDR3 length: 12 residues. CDR1 and CDR2 from the germline V gene are SGHRS and YFSETQ. This CDR3 reads CASSLEGDTQYF. CDR3 nucleotides: TGCGCCAGCAGTCTTGAGGGTGATACGCAGTATTTT. Filled out from reference TRBV5-1 and TRBJ2-3, the complete variable domain reads KAGVTQTPRYLIKTRGQQVTLSCSPISGHRSVSWYQQTPGQGLQFLFEYFSETQRNKGNFPGRFSGRQFSNSRSEMNVSTLELGDSALYLCASSLEGDTQYFGPGTRLTVL.